The 27 T cell receptor beta chains below come from one sample, sequenced in a study of STAT5B mutations in CD4+ large granular lymphocyte leukemia. TCRdb keeps only in-frame clones here, not all; method: immunoSEQ multiplex PCR. The table shows about 31,000 clones, with roughly 89% occurring only once. Sequencing was performed on CD4+ T cells from blood buffy coats. These receptors were collected from a human donor in good health.

The V call is TRBV5-1, the J call TRBJ2-2, with 9 positions matching TRBD2. The CDR3 runs 15 residues. J was trimmed by 3 bases and V by 5 bases; bases with no gene match: 5. Per germline, CDR1 SGHRS and CDR2 YFSETQ. The CDR3 here is CASSFSGSHTGELFF. Here the CDR3 DNA reads TGCGCCAGCAGTTTTAGCGGGAGCCACACCGGGGAGCTGTTTTTT.

The chain joins TRBV28 to TRBJ1-1; unclear D gene. The CDR3 loop spans 13 amino acids. Germline V lookup: CDR1 MDHEN, CDR2 SYDVKM. V dropped 2 bases and J dropped 1 base, with 5 bases sitting between them. In DNA form, the CDR3 reads TGTGCCAGCAGTTTAAGCAGGAACACTGAAGCTTTCTTT. It codes for CASSLSRNTEAFF. The whole variable domain, filled in from reference TRBV28 and TRBJ1-1, reads DVKVTQSSRYLVKRTGEKVFLECVQDMDHENMFWYRQDPGLGLRLIYFSYDVKMKEKGDIPEGYSVSREKKERFSLILESASTNQTSMYLCASSLSRNTEAFFGQGTRLTVV.

The rearrangement links TRBV28 to TRBJ1-2, with 7 bases aligning to TRBD1. The germline gives CDR1 MDHEN, CDR2 SYDVKM. The V segment lost 4 bases and the J segment 7 bases; nucleotides outside the gene matches: 9. This CDR3 is 14 amino acids long. CDR3 bases: TGTGCCAGCAGTTCGATCCAGGGGGTGTTTGGCTACACCTTC. Amino acid sequence: CASSSIQGVFGYTF.

Regarding this clone: Other DNA sequences in the same sample also yield this CDR3. The chain is built from TRBV10-1 and TRBJ2-1, with D unresolved. Trimming cost V 2 bases and J 6 bases, with 5 bases left between them. CDR3 size: 12 residues. Germline CDR1 and CDR2: WNHNN and SYGVQD (reference sequence). This CDR3 is CASSESINEQFF. In nucleotides, the CDR3 is TGCGCCAGCAGTGAGAGTATCAATGAGCAGTTCTTC.

This clone was observed a handful of times. This chain links TRBV2 with TRBJ1-5; D possibly corresponds to TRBD1 (5 bases). Germline assignment: CDR1 SNHLY and CDR2 FYNNEI. CDR3 length: 15 residues. The V end lost 3 bases, the J end lost 2 bases, and 11 bases lay between the germline ends. The DNA of the CDR3 is TGTGCCAGCAGTGAGAGGGGATTAGGCAATCAGCCCCAGCATTTT. Protein: CASSERGLGNQPQHF.

CDR3 amino acids: CASSLVVAAYNEQFF. In DNA form, the CDR3 reads TGTGCCAGCAGCTTAGTTGTAGCGGCGTACAATGAGCAGTTCTTC. This chain uses TRBV7-2 with TRBJ2-1, with D perhaps TRBD2 (6 bases). This CDR3 contains 15 residues. CDR1 is SGHTA and CDR2 is FQGNSA in the germline V gene. V lost 1 base and J lost 4, with 11 bases in between.

V and J are TRBV10-3 and TRBJ1-4, with D maybe TRBD1 (5 bases). The CDR3 has 15 residues. V was clipped by 9 bases and J by 2 bases, with 16 bases between them. Germline CDR1 ENHRY, CDR2 SYGVKD. CDR3 in amino acids: CAISPGQTTNEKLFF. CDR3 DNA: TGTGCCATTTCACCAGGGCAAACCACTAATGAAAAACTGTTTTTT.

This chain connects TRBV6-6 to TRBJ1-5; D is perhaps TRBD1 (6 bases). The CDR3 loop spans 15 amino acids. Germline V lookup: CDR1 MNHNY, CDR2 SVGAGI (reference sequence). Trimming pared 6 bases from V and 2 bases from J, leaving 14 bases between. The DNA for the CDR3 is TGTGCCAGCAGAGGGATGGGGGCTGGCAATCAGCCCCAGCATTTT. Translating gives CASRGMGAGNQPQHF.

In its sample, this clone was seen once. J is TRBJ1-4 and V is TRBV19, with TRBD1 as a possible D gene (5 bases). Germline values: CDR1 LNHDA, CDR2 SQIVND (reference sequence). The CDR3 is 12 amino acids. Trimming took 4 bases from V and 17 from J, leaving 17 bases between them. The CDR3 coding sequence is TGTGCCAGTAGTACGCGGGACCGGGCGCTTTTTTTT. This sequence encodes CASSTRDRALFF.

The V call is TRBV5-1, the J call TRBJ2-2; perhaps TRBD2 as D (7 bases). The V end lost 3 bases, the J end lost 7 bases, and 19 bases lay between the germline ends. The germline CDR1 and CDR2 sequences are SGHRS and YFSETQ. This CDR3 has 16 amino acids. The CDR3 DNA is TGCGCCAGCAGCTATCATCCTCCAGGGGAGGGCGGGGAGCTGTTTTTT. Translated: CASSYHPPGEGGELFF. Supplemented by reference TRBV5-1 and TRBJ2-2, the full variable domain reads KAGVTQTPRYLIKTRGQQVTLSCSPISGHRSVSWYQQTPGQGLQFLFEYFSETQRNKGNFPGRFSGRQFSNSRSEMNVSTLELGDSALYLCASSYHPPGEGGELFFGEGSRLTVL.

The chain joins TRBV5-5 to TRBJ2-5; D is unclear. Germline values: CDR1 SGHKS, CDR2 YYEKEE (reference sequence). The CDR3 loop spans 14 amino acids. V was pared by 0 bases and J by 0 bases, with 6 bases between. The CDR3 region has the DNA TGTGCCAGCAGCTTGGTTGAGGACCAAGAGACCCAGTACTTC. It is translated as CASSLVEDQETQYF.

DNA for the CDR3: TGTGCCAGCAGCTTCCCGGCGGGACCTGAAGCTTTCTTT. As protein: CASSFPAGPEAFF. J is TRBJ1-1 and V is TRBV5-6; weak D call: TRBD1 (5 bases). CDR1 SGHDT and CDR2 YYEEEE come from the germline V gene. CDR3 length equals 13 residues. V lost 2 bases, J lost 6 bases, and 11 bases lay in between.

The chain links TRBV6-1 to TRBJ2-1, with TRBD1 matching 7 bases. CDR1 is MNHNS and CDR2 is SASEGT in the germline V gene. There are 13 residues in the CDR3. V was clipped by 6 bases and J by 8 bases; unmatched bases: 7. In DNA form, the CDR3 reads TGTGCCAGCAGCACCGGGACAGTATATGAGCAGTTCTTC. The encoded protein is CASSTGTVYEQFF.

This chain links TRBV11-2 with TRBJ2-4; 7 bases agree with TRBD2. V shed 0 bases, J shed 2 bases, and the junction held 10 bases outside the gene matches. Germline V gene sequence: CDR1 SGHAT, CDR2 FQNNGV. The CDR3 consists of 18 residues. In DNA form, the CDR3 reads TGTGCCAGCAGCTTAGATCTCGGACTAGGGCTATCCAAAAACATTCAGTACTTC. It is translated as CASSLDLGLGLSKNIQYF.

The chain combines TRBV28 with TRBJ2-5; 7 positions agree with TRBD2. The CDR3 runs to 12 residues. Per germline, CDR1 MDHEN and CDR2 SYDVKM. J was trimmed by 7 bases and V by 10 bases; bases with no gene match: 9. The DNA for the CDR3 is TGTGCCACTTTTTTCCCGGGGGGGACCCAGTACTTC. Protein product: CATFFPGGTQYF.

The CDR3, as DNA: TGTGCCAGCAGCCGTTCCGGGACTAGCGGCTACAATGAGCAGTTCTTC. Protein sequence: CASSRSGTSGYNEQFF. V is TRBV5-4 and J is TRBJ2-1; 11 bases map to TRBD2. Germline CDR1 and CDR2: SGHNT and YYREEE (reference sequence). V was clipped by 4 bases and J by 3 bases; unmatched bases: 6. This CDR3 spans 16 amino acids.

The rearrangement links TRBV29-1 to TRBJ2-6, with D uncertain. The CDR3 contains 16 residues. Germline values: CDR1 SQVTM, CDR2 ANQGSEA. Trimming shortened V by 6 bases and J by 2 bases, and 17 bases separated the two germline ends. CDR3 protein: CSVIWVGVTGANVLTF. The CDR3 DNA reads as TGCAGCGTGATCTGGGTTGGCGTCACTGGGGCCAACGTCCTGACTTTC.

J is TRBJ1-4 and V is TRBV4-2, with a weak D call TRBD1 (6 bases). In germline, CDR1 is LGHNA, CDR2 YNFKEQ. The length of the CDR3 is 14 residues. Trimming pared 3 bases from V and 7 bases from J, leaving 12 bases between. CDR3 sequence reads: CASSQGGLREKLFF. The CDR3 coding sequence is TGTGCCAGCAGCCAGGGGGGGCTTCGTGAAAAACTGTTTTTT.

CDR3 DNA: TGTGCCAGCAGCAGGATTAGGGAGGACACAGATACGCAGTATTTT. Translation gives CASSRIREDTDTQYF. The chain combines TRBV21-1 with TRBJ2-3; TRBD2, the table's D call, lacks a check against the DNA. TRBV21-1 has pseudogene status. The CDR3 extends over 15 amino acids.

The rearrangement uses TRBV15 and TRBJ2-5; D remains unclear. This CDR3 has 12 amino acids. Trimming shortened V by 5 bases and J by 2 bases, and 6 bases separated the two germline ends. Germline CDR1 LNHNV, CDR2 YYDKDF (reference sequence). The CDR3 loop reads CATSGFQETQYF. The CDR3 DNA is TGTGCCACCAGCGGATTTCAAGAGACCCAGTACTTC. Full variable domain (rest looked up from reference TRBV15 and TRBJ2-5): DAMVIQNPRYQVTQFGKPVTLSCSQTLNHNVMYWYQQKSSQAPKLLFHYYDKDFNNEADTPDNFQSRRPNTSFCFLDIRSPGLGDTAMYLCATSGFQETQYFGPGTRLLVL.

In DNA form, the CDR3 reads TGTGCCAGCAGCTTAGGCCTAGCGGGACCCGGGGAGCTGTTTTTT. Translated: CASSLGLAGPGELFF. The chain links TRBV7-6 to TRBJ2-2; TRBD2 matches 9 bases. CDR1 is SGHVS, CDR2 FNYEAQ, per germline. The V gene end was trimmed by 1 base and the J gene end by 6 bases; junction bases not matched to a gene: 3. CDR3 length: 15 amino acids.

The chain is built from TRBV6-1 and TRBJ1-4; TRBD1 agrees at 7 bases. J lost 7 bases, V lost 4 bases, and 9 bases had no gene match. The CDR3 has 15 amino acids. Looked up from germline, CDR1 is MNHNS and CDR2 is SASEGT. The CDR3 bases are TGTGCCAGCAGTGGTCAGACAGGGTTAATTGAAAAACTGTTTTTT. Encoded protein: CASSGQTGLIEKLFF.

The J gene is TRBJ2-7, the V gene TRBV18; 8 bases match TRBD2. Germline values: CDR1 KGHSH, CDR2 LQKENI. Losses at the gene ends were 0 bases for V and 2 bases for J; bases not matched to a gene: 6. The CDR3 runs to 16 residues. The CDR3 sequence is CASSPPGTRDTYEQYF. DNA of the CDR3: TGTGCCAGCTCACCACCTGGGACTAGGGACACCTACGAGCAGTACTTC.

V is TRBV27 and J is TRBJ2-1; TRBD2 agrees at 13 bases. V dropped 6 bases and J dropped 5; count of bases not matched to a gene: 10. This CDR3 has 17 amino acids. Germline values: CDR1 MNHEY, CDR2 SMNVEV (reference sequence). CDR3 sequence reads: CASRPRNGLAGDNEQFF. CDR3 bases: TGTGCCAGCAGGCCCCGGAATGGACTAGCGGGAGACAATGAGCAGTTCTTC.

This chain connects TRBV29-1 to TRBJ2-1, with a possible D match to TRBD2 (6 bases). CDR1 is SQVTM, CDR2 ANQGSEA, per germline. V lost 6 bases to trimming and J lost 0 bases, with 12 bases between them. The CDR3 covers 14 residues. The CDR3 loop is CSVVADPSYNEQFF. The CDR3 bases are TGCAGCGTGGTAGCGGACCCCTCCTACAATGAGCAGTTCTTC.

The chain recombines TRBV29-1 with TRBJ2-5; 7 bases fit TRBD2. The CDR3 is 14 residues long. V lost 8 bases, J lost 1 base, and 10 bases stayed unmatched. Germline assignment: CDR1 SQVTM and CDR2 ANQGSEA. CDR3 bases: TGCAGCATTTGGGTGGGACTAAGCCAAGAGACCCAGTACTTC. This translates into CSIWVGLSQETQYF.

This sequence joins TRBV19 and TRBJ2-7; 7 nucleotides align to TRBD1. Trimming took 3 bases from V and 2 from J; bases not matched to a gene: 7. This CDR3 region has 15 residues. Germline V gene data show CDR1 as LNHDA and CDR2 as SQIVND (reference sequence). Here the CDR3 reads CASSILGQAAYEQYF. The CDR3 nucleotides read TGTGCCAGTAGTATCCTAGGACAGGCCGCCTACGAGCAGTACTTC.